The source of this TCR beta chain is a study of OX40 agonist ivuxolimab in advanced cancers. About the study: A male proportion of approximately 80% was recorded, with mean age about 62 years and range about 20 to 79. General study results and limits: Certain nonresponders additionally had low normalized T-cell clonal expansion.

Turning to this clone: The antigen remains undetermined.

At cycle 4 day 1, cycle 7 day 1, and baseline, blood was sampled. Deletions cut 4 bases from V and 4 bases from J, with 19 bases between. CDR1 is LGHNA, CDR2 YSLEER, per germline. CDR3 length: 17 residues. Libraries were prepared by immunoSEQ multiplex PCR; TCRdb keeps only in-frame clonotypes and omits some of them. This sample has around 53,000 clones, with 93% found just once. This chain joins TRBV4-3 and TRBJ2-2; D not resolved. The sample here was CD4+ or CD8+ T cells sorted from blood, taken in a trial of the OX40 agonist ivuxolimab. This clonotype originated in an adult with an advanced solid tumor such as melanoma, head and neck, liver or kidney cancer. The CDR3 DNA reads TGCGCCAGCAGCCCAGAACACCCTGGTTGGGTCACCGGGGAGCTGTTTTTT. Its translation: CASSPEHPGWVTGELFF.